The clone carrying this T cell receptor (beta chain) was counted once. These data come from a study of blood T cell repertoires in COVID-19. Study details: The study drew acute and convalescent COVID-19 samples from the United States, Italy and Spain. T cells, B-cell-depleted T cells, or PBMCs supplied cDNA or gDNA.

Methods used by the authors: Reference gene primer amplification in the assay estimated nucleated cell counts. Only in-frame clones appear in the TCRdb table, and some are missing; sequencing was by immunoSEQ multiplex PCR. The V and J calls and clone size come from that table; D and trimming were worked out from the DNA. Of 95,000 to 150,000 clones listed, roughly four fifths are singletons. This CDR3 spans 15 amino acids. Sequenced material: peripheral blood. The source is a woman aged 45-65 years with acute or convalescent COVID-19. J is TRBJ2-5 and V is TRBV21-1; TRBD2 is taken as the D call from the table, unchecked against the DNA. TRBV21-1 is assigned pseudogene status. The CDR3 here is CASTAIQTNQETQYF. The CDR3 nucleotides read TGTGCCAGCACAGCTATACAGACTAACCAAGAGACCCAGTACTTC.